This TCR beta chain was sequenced in a study of tumor and adjacent non-tumor tissue in lung cancer. Across the study: The cohort had approximately 13 adenocarcinoma, 2 squamous cell and 1 small cell patients. Samples averaged about 4.3 million productive TCRbeta reads each.

Study results and caveats: Compared with tumor, normal lung showed significantly lower TCR diversity.

The library came from three nested PCR rounds adapted from ARM-PCR protocols. TCRdb used MiXCR to reprocess the multiplex PCR reads, holding one entry per CDR3 protein. The sample lists around 76,000 distinct CDR3 sequences; approximately 82% were seen once. This clonotype has a handful of counts. Its target is unknown. One end of the junction fails to match germline, which may point to a read error. RNA was extracted from bulk tissue without any cell sorting. More than 3 cm separated this lung sample from the edge of the tumor. The CDR3 covers 15 residues. Germline loops: CDR1 SGHNT, CDR2 YYREEE (reference sequence).

This chain connects TRBV5-4 to TRBJ2-3; tentative D call: TRBD2 (6 bases). Sequencing was done on a sample of distant non-tumor lung tissue. The clonotype comes from a man aged 65 to 85 with non-small cell lung cancer. The CDR3 DNA sequence: TGTGCCATCAGGTGGCGGGGAGGCCGGGCAGATACGCAGTTTTTT. Translating gives CAIRWRGGRADTQFF.